Listed here is a single T cell receptor (beta chain). Germline values: CDR1 MNHEY, CDR2 SMNVEV (reference sequence). Trimming stripped 3 bases from V and 6 bases from J, with 14 bases between. The CDR3 is made up of 14 amino acids. These data belong to a study of CD8 T cells in Susac syndrome. Random hexamers were used to reverse transcribe the RNA input (roughly 0.5 to 1 ug). TCRdb re-called the immunoSEQ multiplex PCR reads through MiXCR, storing one row per CDR3 protein. The sample shows about 130,000 distinct CDR3 sequences, around 96% of them seen only once. TEMRA cells were FACS-enriched, with CD8+ and CD4+ T cells isolated negatively.

The material sequenced was CD8+ T cells from PBMCs. The chain combines TRBV27 with TRBJ1-2; D perhaps matches TRBD1 (5 bases). The sequence came from a human donor with Susac syndrome. The CDR3 sequence: CASSLVGGADGYTF. In DNA form, the CDR3 reads TGTGCCAGCAGTTTGGTGGGTGGGGCTGATGGCTACACCTTC.